The 20 T cell receptor beta chains below were found in one sample sequenced in a study of technical replicates of blood from a handful of donors. The assay was immunoSEQ multiplex PCR, and TCRdb's table has in-frame clones only and misses some. The data show tens of thousands of clones, with approximately 90% seen just once and under 6.5% held by the top ten. The sample consisted of PBMCs. Every receptor here comes from a human donor in good health. Some clones in this sample may be carry-over from other donors' samples.

The chain couples TRBV29-1 to TRBJ2-1, with 9 bases lining up with TRBD2. Looked up from germline, CDR1 is SQVTM and CDR2 is ANQGSEA. This CDR3 contains 15 residues. V gave up 5 bases and J gave up 0 bases; unmatched junction bases: 5. DNA of the CDR3: TGCAGCGTTCCCCGTAGCGGGAGCTCCTACAATGAGCAGTTCTTC. Translating gives CSVPRSGSSYNEQFF.

The rearrangement uses TRBV5-1 and TRBJ2-1; TRBD1 might be the D (7 bases). V was cut by 2 bases and J by 2 bases, with 14 bases left in between. CDR3 length: 16 amino acids. Germline assignment: CDR1 SGHRS and CDR2 YFSETQ. The CDR3 region is CASSFKSGGTYNEQFF. The CDR3, as DNA: TGCGCCAGCAGCTTTAAGTCAGGGGGGACCTACAATGAGCAGTTCTTC.

This clone was detected a few times. The V call is TRBV5-4, the J call TRBJ2-7, with unresolved D. Trimming took 3 bases from V and 0 from J, leaving 10 bases between them. The CDR3 runs to 14 residues. CDR1 SGHNT and CDR2 YYREEE come from the germline V gene (reference sequence). The chain's CDR3 is CASSSKSASYEQYF. Here the CDR3 DNA reads TGTGCCAGCAGCTCTAAGAGTGCCTCCTACGAGCAGTACTTC.

The chain recombines TRBV5-4 with TRBJ2-2; maybe TRBD1 (7 bases). V lost 3 bases and J lost 0, with 18 bases in between. Germline CDR1 SGHNT, CDR2 YYREEE (reference sequence). This CDR3 has 18 residues. The CDR3 is CASSWKGAGFANTGELFF. The DNA of the CDR3 is TGTGCCAGCAGCTGGAAGGGGGCGGGGTTCGCGAACACCGGGGAGCTGTTTTTT.

The chain couples TRBV30 to TRBJ2-1, with 13 bases fitting TRBD2. This CDR3 is built from 16 residues. V was pared by 1 base and J by 7 bases, with 7 bases of the junction left unmatched. CDR1 GTSNPN and CDR2 SVGIG come from the germline V gene (reference sequence). In DNA form, the CDR3 reads TGTGCCTGGAGTGCAACGGGACTAGCGGGACAAAATGAGCAGTTCTTC. Its translation is CAWSATGLAGQNEQFF.

The V and J genes are TRBV4-3 and TRBJ1-6; 7 nucleotides match TRBD1. Germline CDR1 LGHNA, CDR2 YSLEER. This CDR3 is 15 amino acids long. V was pared by 3 bases and J by 8 bases, with 7 bases of the junction left unmatched. CDR3 region: CASSHEGQSYSPLHF. The CDR3 bases are TGCGCCAGCAGCCACGAGGGACAGTCTTATTCACCCCTCCACTTT.

The chain employs TRBV7-2 and TRBJ2-7; D is possibly TRBD1 (6 bases). This CDR3 has 13 residues. V shed 6 bases and J shed 0 bases, with 9 bases lying between them. Germline lookup yields CDR1 SGHTA and CDR2 FQGNSA. Here the CDR3 reads CASSSDSSYEQYF. The CDR3 DNA follows: TGTGCCAGCAGTTCGGACAGCTCCTACGAGCAGTACTTC. Full variable domain (rest looked up from reference TRBV7-2 and TRBJ2-7): GAGVSQSPSNKVTEKGKDVELRCDPISGHTALYWYRQSLGQGLEFLIYFQGNSAPDKSGLPSDRFSAERTGGSVSTLTIQRTQQEDSAVYLCASSSDSSYEQYFGPGTRLTVT.

This clone is a singleton in its sample. The V and J genes are TRBV2 and TRBJ2-1; a weak D match, TRBD2 (5 bases). Looked up from germline, CDR1 is SNHLY and CDR2 is FYNNEI. CDR3 length: 13 residues. The V and J ends lost 3 bases and 4 bases respectively, with 7 bases between them. CDR3 bases: TGTGCCAGCAGTGATCGGGGTTACAATGAGCAGTTCTTC. This gives the protein CASSDRGYNEQFF.

This clone has only one observation. The chain employs TRBV29-1 and TRBJ2-4; 7 bases match TRBD1. The germline V gene has CDR1 SQVTM and CDR2 ANQGSEA. This CDR3 region has 15 residues. The ends lost 6 bases at V and 1 base at J; junction bases unmatched: 9. CDR3 amino acids: CSVAGTEGAKNIQYF. CDR3 sequence (DNA): TGCAGCGTAGCTGGGACAGAGGGGGCCAAAAACATTCAGTACTTC.

The chain is built from TRBV5-5 and TRBJ1-2, with D possibly being TRBD1 (5 bases). The germline V gene encodes CDR1 SGHKS and CDR2 YYEKEE (reference sequence). This CDR3 region has 19 residues. V shed 3 bases and J shed 1 base, with 25 bases lying between them. CDR3 sequence reads: CASSSQTPGLSFDNYGYTF. The CDR3 DNA is TGTGCCAGCAGCTCACAAACGCCGGGACTGTCGTTCGATAACTATGGCTACACCTTC.

V usage is TRBV19 and J usage is TRBJ1-2, with 12 bases fitting TRBD1. V was clipped by 6 bases and J by 7 bases; unmatched bases: 12. The germline V gene has CDR1 LNHDA and CDR2 SQIVND (reference sequence). The CDR3 sequence is 16 residues long. The CDR3 DNA sequence: TGTGCCAGTAGCTCTTCCCCCGGGACAGGGGGCCGTGGCTACACCTTC. Its protein is CASSSSPGTGGRGYTF.

This chain links TRBV6-5 with TRBJ1-1; 7 bases align to TRBD1. The CDR3 consists of 15 residues. V was pared by 5 bases and J by 1 base, with 7 bases of the junction left unmatched. CDR1 is MNHEY, CDR2 SVGAGI, per germline. CDR3: CASSPTTGRNTEAFF. In nucleotides, the CDR3 is TGTGCCAGCAGTCCCACGACAGGGCGGAACACTGAAGCTTTCTTT.

CDR3 bases: TGTGCCAGCAGTTCCGCGGGGGTGAACACTGAAGCTTTCTTT. Amino acids: CASSSAGVNTEAFF. The chain links TRBV6-5 to TRBJ1-1; weak D call: TRBD1 (5 bases). This CDR3 region has 14 residues. The ends were cut back, 4 bases at V and 0 bases at J, with 9 bases in the middle. The germline gives CDR1 MNHEY, CDR2 SVGAGI.

V gene TRBV7-9 combines with J gene TRBJ2-2, with 9 bases matching TRBD2. The germline V gene encodes CDR1 SEHNR and CDR2 FQNEAQ (reference sequence). The CDR3 spans 19 residues. J was trimmed by 5 bases and V by 4 bases; bases with no gene match: 17. The CDR3 nucleotides read TGTGCCAGCAGCTCAAGGGAGGGTAGCGGGAGCGTGAGGACCGGGGAGCTGTTTTTT. Translation: CASSSREGSGSVRTGELFF.

V is TRBV5-1 and J is TRBJ2-1, with TRBD2 matching 11 bases. Germline values: CDR1 SGHRS, CDR2 YFSETQ. The length of the CDR3 is 15 residues. V was clipped by 4 bases and J by 3 bases; unmatched bases: 3. This chain's CDR3 is CASSRTSGYYNEQFF. CDR3 bases: TGCGCCAGCAGCCGGACTAGCGGGTACTACAATGAGCAGTTCTTC.

J is TRBJ1-2 and V is TRBV9; TRBD1 matches 9 bases. Per germline, CDR1 SGDLS and CDR2 YYNGEE. The CDR3 consists of 14 residues. J lost 8 bases, V lost 2 bases, and 7 bases had no gene match. The CDR3 spells CASSVGGQGRGYTF. In DNA, the CDR3 is TGTGCCAGCAGCGTTGGGGGACAGGGTAGAGGCTACACCTTC.

V usage is TRBV5-1 and J usage is TRBJ2-1, with 12 bases aligning to TRBD1. The CDR3 consists of 15 residues. V dropped 6 bases and J dropped 7; count of bases not matched to a gene: 8. The germline V gene has CDR1 SGHRS and CDR2 YFSETQ. The DNA for the CDR3 is TGCGCCAGCAAGCCGGGACAGGGGGCATGGAATGAGCAGTTCTTC. The encoded protein is CASKPGQGAWNEQFF.

The genes are TRBV6-5 and TRBJ2-7; a possible D gene is TRBD2 (7 bases). Trimming took 2 bases from V and 6 from J, leaving 11 bases between them. This CDR3 is 13 amino acids long. The germline V gene encodes CDR1 MNHEY and CDR2 SVGAGI. CDR3 sequence (DNA): TGTGCCAGCAGTTACGGGGGGGCCTCCGAGCAGTACTTC. Protein: CASSYGGASEQYF.

The CDR3 sequence is CASSGGQDAQETQYF. DNA for the CDR3: TGTGCCAGCTCTGGGGGACAAGATGCCCAAGAGACCCAGTACTTC. J is TRBJ2-5 and V is TRBV5-4; a possible D gene is TRBD1 (6 bases). Germline values: CDR1 SGHNT, CDR2 YYREEE (reference sequence). The CDR3 contains 15 residues. V was shortened by 7 bases and J by 1 base, with 17 bases between the two germline ends. Full variable domain (outside the CDR3, taken from reference TRBV5-4 and TRBJ2-5): ETGVTQSPTHLIKTRGQQVTLRCSSQSGHNTVSWYQQALGQGPQFIFQYYREEENGRGNFPPRFSGLQFPNYSSELNVNALELDDSALYLCASSGGQDAQETQYFGPGTRLLVL.

This chain uses TRBV2 with TRBJ1-4; D remains unclear. Per the germline V gene, CDR1 is SNHLY and CDR2 is FYNNEI. V lost 8 bases, J lost 0 bases, and 13 bases lay in between. CDR3 length: 15 residues. The DNA of the CDR3 is TGTGCCAGCGGCCGTCAGCAGGCAACTAATGAAAAACTGTTTTTT. This encodes CASGRQQATNEKLFF. Supplemented by reference TRBV2 and TRBJ1-4, the full variable domain reads EPEVTQTPSHQVTQMGQEVILRCVPISNHLYFYWYRQILGQKVEFLVSFYNNEISEKSEIFDDQFSVERPDGSNFTLKIRSTKLEDSAMYFCASGRQQATNEKLFFGSGTQLSVL.